What follows are 30 T cell receptor beta chains derived from one specimen sequenced in a study of blood T cell repertoires in COVID-19. Libraries were prepared by immunoSEQ multiplex PCR; TCRdb keeps only in-frame clonotypes and omits some of them. The repertoire holds 80,000 to 100,000 clones, with approximately 79% as singletons. Sequencing was carried out using peripheral blood. These receptors all stem from a man aged 65 to 79 with COVID-19, enrolled during active disease.

J is TRBJ2-1 and V is TRBV7-3, with D possibly TRBD2 on 5 matching bases. V was clipped by 2 bases and J by 7 bases, with 12 bases between them. Germline V gene sequence: CDR1 SGHTA, CDR2 FQGTGA. This CDR3 has 14 residues. The CDR3 nucleotides are TGTGCCAGCAGCTTAGTGGGTAGCGATAATGAGCAGTTCTTC. This codes for CASSLVGSDNEQFF.

The genes are TRBV29-1 and TRBJ2-1, with D unclear. The CDR3 runs to 12 residues. CDR1 is SQVTM, CDR2 ANQGSEA, per germline. Trimming cost V 7 bases and J 0 bases, with 7 bases left between them. In DNA form, the CDR3 reads TGCAGCGCCCGGAGCTCCTACAATGAGCAGTTCTTC. It encodes CSARSSYNEQFF.

The chain combines TRBV15 with TRBJ1-1; unclear D gene. CDR3 length: 15 residues. V lost 0 bases and J 4 bases, leaving 12 bases between the germline ends. Germline CDR1 is LNHNV and CDR2 is YYDKDF (reference sequence). Written as DNA, the CDR3 is TGTGCCACCAGCAGAGACCAGATCTCCCCCACTGAAGCTTTCTTT. Translated: CATSRDQISPTEAFF.

This clone has a handful of counts. The CDR3: CASSEWAGTEVQPQHF. The CDR3 region has the DNA TGTGCCAGCAGTGAATGGGCCGGGACAGAAGTTCAGCCCCAGCATTTT. V gene TRBV6-1 combines with J gene TRBJ1-5; 7 bases are a match to TRBD1. Per germline, CDR1 MNHNS and CDR2 SASEGT. Trimming removed 2 bases from V and 6 bases from J; junction bases left unmatched: 10. The CDR3 is 16 residues long.

CDR3 DNA sequence: TGTGCCAGCAGCTCCCTAACAAGGCCCGGGGACAATGAGCAGTTCTTC. As protein: CASSSLTRPGDNEQFF. The rearrangement joins TRBV7-9 to TRBJ2-1, with D perhaps matching TRBD2 (5 bases). Germline V gene lookup returns CDR1 SEHNR and CDR2 FQNEAQ (reference sequence). The CDR3 extends over 16 amino acids. V shed 4 bases and J shed 5 bases, with 18 bases lying between them.

The chain carries TRBV28 and TRBJ1-2; TRBD1 matches at 9 bases. CDR1 is MDHEN and CDR2 is SYDVKM in the germline V gene. CDR3 length equals 14 residues. V lost 5 bases and J lost 5; bases outside the gene matches: 6. The CDR3 reads CASSSGQGLYGYTF. CDR3 nucleotide sequence: TGTGCCAGCAGTAGCGGACAGGGGTTATATGGCTACACCTTC.

This chain links TRBV20-1 with TRBJ2-5; weak D call: TRBD1 (5 bases). The V gene's germline CDR1 is DFQATT and CDR2 SNEGSKA (reference sequence). The CDR3 extends over 14 amino acids. V was pared by 3 bases and J by 2 bases, with 13 bases between. As DNA, the CDR3 is TGCAGTGCTAGTGAGCAGGGTCCACAAGAGACCCAGTACTTC. It specifies CSASEQGPQETQYF.

The rearrangement uses TRBV7-3 and TRBJ2-1; no clear D gene. CDR3 length: 16 amino acids. CDR1 and CDR2 from the germline V gene are SGHTA and FQGTGA. V was clipped by 0 bases and J by 0 bases, with 9 bases between them. The CDR3 protein is CASSLTASSSYNEQFF. CDR3 DNA: TGTGCCAGCAGCTTAACTGCGTCTAGCTCCTACAATGAGCAGTTCTTC.

CDR3 loop: CASSPGQGLSGYTF. The CDR3 DNA sequence: TGTGCCAGCAGCCCGGGACAGGGGCTCTCTGGCTACACCTTC. This chain joins TRBV7-2 and TRBJ1-2, with 10 bases that match TRBD1. CDR1 and CDR2 from the germline V gene are SGHTA and FQGNSA. V trimming: 5 bases; J trimming: 7 bases; junction bases outside the gene matches: 7. The CDR3 runs 14 residues. The variable domain in full, completed from reference TRBV7-2 and TRBJ1-2, reads GAGVSQSPSNKVTEKGKDVELRCDPISGHTALYWYRQSLGQGLEFLIYFQGNSAPDKSGLPSDRFSAERTGGSVSTLTIQRTQQEDSAVYLCASSPGQGLSGYTFGSGTRLTVV.

The chain links TRBV7-3 to TRBJ2-1, with 11 bases matching TRBD2. Germline assignment: CDR1 SGHTA and CDR2 FQGTGA. The V and J ends lost 5 bases and 10 bases, in that order; junction bases with no gene match: 4. CDR3 length: 13 residues. CDR3 DNA sequence: TGTGCCAGCAGCCTATGGACTAGCGGGGAGCAGTTCTTC. It translates to CASSLWTSGEQFF.

The chain joins TRBV3-1 (or the pseudogene TRBV3-2) to TRBJ2-7, with TRBD2 matching 7 bases. This CDR3 is 15 amino acids long. With V trimmed by 4 bases and J by 2 bases, 8 bases remained unmatched. Per the germline V gene, CDR1 is LGHDT and CDR2 is YNNKEL (reference sequence). The chain's CDR3 is CASSRLGGRTYEQYF. DNA of the CDR3: TGTGCCAGCAGCCGTCTGGGCGGGAGAACCTACGAGCAGTACTTC.

The chain couples TRBV20-1 to TRBJ1-3; no definite D call. This CDR3 spans 11 amino acids. Germline CDR1 reads DFQATT; CDR2 reads SNEGSKA (reference sequence). Trimming pared 3 bases from V and 6 bases from J, leaving 6 bases between. CDR3 coding DNA: TGCAGTGCTAGGGAGGCAAACACCATATATTTT. As protein: CSAREANTIYF.

The chain employs TRBV7-2 and TRBJ1-6, with 9 bases identical to TRBD1. CDR1 is SGHTA, CDR2 FQGNSA, per germline. Unmatched junction bases numbered 6, after V lost 3 bases and J lost 6 bases. The CDR3 totals 16 residues. The CDR3, as DNA: TGTGCCAGCAGCTTCCCCCCGGGACAGGGTAATTCACCCCTCCACTTT. It encodes CASSFPPGQGNSPLHF. Based on the CDR3 plus reference TRBV7-2 and TRBJ1-6, the full variable domain is GAGVSQSPSNKVTEKGKDVELRCDPISGHTALYWYRQSLGQGLEFLIYFQGNSAPDKSGLPSDRFSAERTGGSVSTLTIQRTQQEDSAVYLCASSFPPGQGNSPLHFGNGTRLTVT.

J is TRBJ1-4 and V is TRBV28, with D possibly matching TRBD1 (5 bases). Germline V CDR1 and CDR2: MDHEN, SYDVKM. The CDR3 spans 16 residues. V was pared by 1 base and J by 6 bases, with 15 bases between. CDR3 sequence: CASSLFAGRPHEKLFF. Written as DNA, the CDR3 is TGTGCCAGCAGTTTATTTGCGGGACGGCCTCATGAAAAACTGTTTTTT.

The chain combines TRBV28 with TRBJ2-3; 7 bases fit TRBD2. This CDR3 is 17 amino acids long. J was trimmed by 3 bases and V by 6 bases; bases with no gene match: 15. In germline, CDR1 is MDHEN, CDR2 SYDVKM. The CDR3 region is CASSLSWGGRVTDTQYF. The CDR3 DNA follows: TGTGCCAGCAGCCTTTCCTGGGGGGGGAGAGTTACAGATACGCAGTATTTT.

V usage is TRBV7-2 and J usage is TRBJ2-5; TRBD2 matches at 8 bases. The V gene end was trimmed by 1 base and the J gene end by 0 bases; junction bases not matched to a gene: 4. Germline CDR1 and CDR2: SGHTA and FQGNSA. There are 16 residues in the CDR3. CDR3 DNA sequence: TGTGCCAGCAGCTTAGTTTCGACTAGCGACCAAGAGACCCAGTACTTC. Protein: CASSLVSTSDQETQYF.

V is TRBV5-4 and J is TRBJ2-1, with 7 nucleotides matching TRBD2. Germline V gene sequence: CDR1 SGHNT, CDR2 YYREEE (reference sequence). This CDR3 spans 15 amino acids. The ends lost 2 bases at V and 5 bases at J; junction bases unmatched: 7. The CDR3, as DNA: TGTGCCAGCAGCTTCGGGGGGAGGGCCGACAATGAGCAGTTCTTC. Its protein is CASSFGGRADNEQFF.

The chain combines TRBV20-1 with TRBJ1-1; no clear D. The CDR3 is 11 residues long. Trimming took off 3 bases at V and 5 bases at J, with 7 bases between the two ends. Germline V lookup: CDR1 DFQATT, CDR2 SNEGSKA (reference sequence). CDR3 nucleotide sequence: TGCAGTGCTAGCACGGGGACTGAAGCTTTCTTT. Its protein product is CSASTGTEAFF.

Only a few counts were recorded for this clone. This chain connects TRBV28 to TRBJ1-2; possible D gene TRBD1, 6 bases. Trimming removed 3 bases from V and 7 bases from J, with 18 bases in between. The germline CDR1 and CDR2 sequences are MDHEN and SYDVKM. The CDR3 is 15 residues long. CDR3 in DNA: TGTGCCAGCAGTTTGACCGACAGGAGAGAAGGTGGCTACACCTTC. It yields the protein CASSLTDRREGGYTF.

Of note for this clone: Different DNA sequences within this sample yield the same CDR3. The chain has TRBV18 and TRBJ2-7; D perhaps matches TRBD1 (6 bases). From germline, CDR1 is KGHSH and CDR2 LQKENI. CDR3 length equals 13 residues. Trimming removed 3 bases from V and 3 bases from J, with 9 bases in between. The CDR3 sequence: CASSPTQGYEQYF. CDR3 nucleotides: TGTGCCAGCTCACCCACACAGGGCTACGAGCAGTACTTC.

This rearrangement joins TRBV7-9 to TRBJ2-7; the D gene is possibly TRBD2 (7 bases). This CDR3 spans 14 amino acids. V was shortened by 8 bases and J by 1 base, with 15 bases between the two germline ends. The germline V gene encodes CDR1 SEHNR and CDR2 FQNEAQ (reference sequence). This CDR3 is CASGGASGSYEQYF. The CDR3 region has the DNA TGTGCCAGCGGGGGGGCTAGCGGATCCTACGAGCAGTACTTC. The full variable domain, with the rest looked up from reference TRBV7-9 and TRBJ2-7, is DTGVSQNPRHKITKRGQNVTFRCDPISEHNRLYWYRQTLGQGPEFLTYFQNEAQLEKSRLLSDRFSAERPKGSFSTLEIQRTEQGDSAMYLCASGGASGSYEQYFGPGTRLTVT.

Here the CDR3 reads CASTPTSGKETQYF. DNA of the CDR3: TGTGCCAGCACTCCGACTAGCGGGAAAGAGACCCAGTACTTC. This chain connects TRBV2 to TRBJ2-5; TRBD2 matches at 11 bases. V trimming: 7 bases; J trimming: 3 bases; junction bases outside the gene matches: 4. This CDR3 contains 14 residues. Germline values: CDR1 SNHLY, CDR2 FYNNEI.

This CDR3 reads CASSLGTASNEKLFF. The CDR3 DNA follows: TGTGCCAGCAGCCTTGGGACAGCTTCTAATGAAAAACTGTTTTTT. This chain uses TRBV5-6 with TRBJ1-4; 7 bases are a match to TRBD1. The CDR3 length is 15 residues. Germline V gene sequence: CDR1 SGHDT, CDR2 YYEEEE. Germline trimming cut 4 bases from V and 3 bases from J; bases unmatched to any gene: 6.

The table lists this clone with a few counts. The rearrangement links TRBV30 to TRBJ2-1, with D possibly TRBD1 on 6 matching bases. V lost 2 bases to trimming and J lost 4 bases, with 9 bases between them. Germline assignment: CDR1 GTSNPN and CDR2 SVGIG (reference sequence). The CDR3 sequence is 13 residues long. The CDR3 reads CAWSFGTYNEQFF. CDR3 DNA sequence: TGTGCCTGGAGTTTCGGGACATACAATGAGCAGTTCTTC. Combining the CDR3 with reference TRBV30 and TRBJ2-1 gives the whole variable domain SQTIHQWPATLVQPVGSPLSLECTVEGTSNPNLYWYRQAAGRGLQLLFYSVGIGQISSEVPQNLSASRPQDRQFILSSKKLLLSDSGFYLCAWSFGTYNEQFFGPGTRLTVL.

The chain employs TRBV14 and TRBJ2-5, with D possibly TRBD1 on 6 matching bases. Germline CDR1 reads SGHDN; CDR2 reads FVKESK. Deletions cut 4 bases from V and 2 bases from J, with 14 bases between. This CDR3 has 15 amino acids. The CDR3 region has the DNA TGTGCCAGCAGCCGCCTCGAAACAGGGCAAGAGACCCAGTACTTC. Translating it yields CASSRLETGQETQYF.

The J gene is TRBJ2-1, the V gene TRBV11-2; 10 bases are shared with TRBD2. Per the germline V gene, CDR1 is SGHAT and CDR2 is FQNNGV. The J segment lost 4 bases and the V segment lost 5 bases, leaving 8 bases of the junction unmatched. The CDR3 is 16 residues long. The chain's CDR3 is CASSQYSGRVYNEQFF. The CDR3 region has the DNA TGTGCCAGCAGCCAGTACAGCGGGAGGGTTTACAATGAGCAGTTCTTC.

This clone occurred once. The CDR3 here is CASSAGTGASSSYEQYF. DNA for the CDR3: TGTGCCAGCTCGGCCGGGACAGGCGCTTCTAGCTCCTACGAGCAGTACTTC. V is TRBV18 and J is TRBJ2-7, with TRBD1 matching over 8 bases. J gave up 0 bases and V 6 bases, and 13 bases lay outside the gene matches. The CDR3 sequence is 17 residues long. Germline lookup yields CDR1 KGHSH and CDR2 LQKENI.

The chain couples TRBV28 to TRBJ1-1; D gene unclear. V gave up 5 bases and J gave up 2 bases, with 3 bases separating them. Germline V gives CDR1 MDHEN, CDR2 SYDVKM. CDR3 length equals 11 residues. The CDR3 DNA reads TGTGCCAGCAGTCAAAACACTGAAGCTTTCTTT. As protein: CASSQNTEAFF.

About this clone itself: A junction boundary mismatches the germline segment, possibly from a read error. V and J are TRBV7-7 and TRBJ2-3, with 7 bases matching TRBD1. Germline V gene lookup returns CDR1 SSHAT and CDR2 FNYEAQ (reference sequence). This CDR3 has 15 amino acids. CDR3 residues: CASSLRQGVTDTQYF. For the CDR3, the DNA is TGTGCTAGCAGCTTAAGGCAGGGGGTCACAGATACGCAGTATTTT. Looking up the rest from reference TRBV7-7 and TRBJ2-3 gives the full variable domain: GAGVSQSPRYKVTKRGQDVTLRCDPISSHATLYWYQQALGQGPEFLTYFNYEAQPDKSGLPSDRFSAERPEGSISTLTIQRTEQRDSAMYRCASSLRQGVTDTQYFGPGTRLTVL.

This clone has only a few counts. This chain links TRBV10-3 with TRBJ2-7, with 10 nucleotides matching TRBD1. CDR3 length: 15 residues. J gave up 1 base and V 7 bases, and 7 bases lay outside the gene matches. CDR1 is ENHRY, CDR2 SYGVKD, per germline. Written as DNA, the CDR3 is TGTGCCATCAACCCCGGGACAGGGGAGTCCTACGAGCAGTACTTC. Translated, it gives CAINPGTGESYEQYF.